This T cell receptor (beta chain) was sequenced for a study of Ad26.COV2.S vaccination and SARS-CoV-2 variants. Study results and caveats: From the TCR breadth and depth analyses, total T cell responses may have been underestimated.

About this clone itself: The antigen remains undetermined.

The CDR3 spans 17 residues. CDR1 is MRHNA and CDR2 is SNTAGT in the germline V gene. Losses at the gene ends were 10 bases for V and 0 bases for J; bases not matched to a gene: 15. Treatment described: about 20 received Ad26.COV2.S at low or high dose, single or two shots; roughly five received placebo; per-sample allocation not given. Collection of the samples took place on day 63 after the first injection of vaccine or placebo. Libraries were prepared by immunoSEQ multiplex PCR; TCRdb keeps only in-frame clonotypes and omits some of them. Of fewer than 500,000 clones in the sample, 90% were seen once.

The TCR sequence derives from a person between 18 and 65 years old who received the Ad26.COV2.S COVID-19 vaccine or a placebo. The sample in question was peripheral blood, obtained in a trial of Ad26.COV2.S vaccine versus placebo. The V call is TRBV6-4, the J call TRBJ2-1; 7 bases agree with TRBD2. CDR3 protein: CATPGEGRGDSYNEQFF. CDR3 sequence (DNA): TGTGCCACCCCGGGGGAAGGACGGGGGGACTCCTACAATGAGCAGTTCTTC.